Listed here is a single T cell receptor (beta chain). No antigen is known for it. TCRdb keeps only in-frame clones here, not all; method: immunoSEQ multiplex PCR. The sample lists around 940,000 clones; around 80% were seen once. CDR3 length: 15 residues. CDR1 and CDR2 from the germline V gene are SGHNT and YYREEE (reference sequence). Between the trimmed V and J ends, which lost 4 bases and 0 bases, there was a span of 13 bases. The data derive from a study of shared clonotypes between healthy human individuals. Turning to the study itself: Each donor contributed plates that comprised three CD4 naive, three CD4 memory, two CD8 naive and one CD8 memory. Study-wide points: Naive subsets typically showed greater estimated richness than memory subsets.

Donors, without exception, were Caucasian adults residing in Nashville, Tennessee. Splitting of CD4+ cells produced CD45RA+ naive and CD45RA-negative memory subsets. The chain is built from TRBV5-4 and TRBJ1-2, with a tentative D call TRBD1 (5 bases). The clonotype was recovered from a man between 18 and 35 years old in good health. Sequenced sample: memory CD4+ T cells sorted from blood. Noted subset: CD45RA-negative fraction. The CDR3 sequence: CASSIQETANYGYTF. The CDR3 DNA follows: TGTGCCAGCAGCATACAGGAGACAGCTAACTATGGCTACACCTTC.